The 16 T cell receptor beta chains given below trace back to one sample, sequenced in a study of naive and memory T cell subsets. Amplification of ligated cDNA took four PCR rounds with SP2 and nested alpha and beta constant primers. TCRdb processed the UMI-ligation and nested PCR reads anew with MiXCR; each CDR3 protein has one entry. In the table there are fewer than 30,000 distinct CDR3 sequences, roughly 5.2% of which are singletons. TCR cDNA received a 3' ligated oligonucleotide that carried a UMI. Material for sequencing was blood. The receptors shown here come from an adult in good health.

This clonotype was observed a handful of times. The chain has TRBV5-6 and TRBJ1-6; 10 nucleotides line up with TRBD1. The germline gives CDR1 SGHDT, CDR2 YYEEEE. V lost 3 bases, J lost 5 bases, and 5 bases stayed unmatched. The CDR3 runs 16 residues. The CDR3 bases are TGTGCCAGCAGCTGGGACAGGGGTGGGAATAATTCACCCCTCCACTTT. Translated: CASSWDRGGNNSPLHF.

This clonotype is medium-sized in the sample. The chain links TRBV30 to TRBJ1-1; no definite D call. The ends were cut back, 4 bases at V and 3 bases at J, with 15 bases in the middle. There are 14 residues in the CDR3. CDR1 is GTSNPN and CDR2 is SVGIG in the germline V gene (reference sequence). The CDR3 protein is CAWTLTMGYTEAFF. The CDR3 DNA follows: TGTGCCTGGACTCTCACAATGGGGTACACTGAAGCTTTCTTT.

This clonotype was found many times. The chain carries TRBV14 and TRBJ2-5; D not certain. Trimming removed 0 bases from V and 7 bases from J, with 9 bases in between. This CDR3 is 13 amino acids long. Germline V gene lookup returns CDR1 SGHDN and CDR2 FVKESK. CDR3 residues: CASSQEHYVTQYF. For the CDR3, the DNA is TGTGCCAGCAGCCAAGAGCACTACGTGACCCAGTACTTC. The entire variable domain, with the rest obtained from reference TRBV14 and TRBJ2-5, is as follows: EAGVTQFPSHSVIEKGQTVTLRCDPISGHDNLYWYRRVMGKEIKFLLHFVKESKQDESGMPNNRFLAERTGGTYSTLKVQPAELEDSGVYFCASSQEHYVTQYFGPGTRLLVL.

The chain carries TRBV3-1 and TRBJ1-2; D remains ambiguous. Trimming cost V 0 bases and J 2 bases, with 7 bases left between them. This CDR3 contains 14 residues. Germline V lookup: CDR1 LGHDT, CDR2 YNNKEL (reference sequence). The CDR3 loop is CASSQETINYGYTF. The CDR3 DNA reads as TGTGCCAGCAGCCAAGAAACGATAAACTATGGCTACACCTTC.

At least ten counts were recorded for this clonotype. The chain links TRBV19 to TRBJ2-7; D is unclear. There are 13 residues in the CDR3. Germline V gene data show CDR1 as LNHDA and CDR2 as SQIVND (reference sequence). V was shortened by 1 base and J by 2 bases, with 6 bases between the two germline ends. CDR3 amino acids: CASSIAPAYEQYF. The CDR3 bases are TGTGCCAGTAGTATAGCCCCGGCCTACGAGCAGTACTTC.

The chain has TRBV10-3 and TRBJ1-2; the D gene is possibly TRBD1 (5 bases). Trimming cost V 4 bases and J 5 bases, with 23 bases left between them. The CDR3 has 17 residues. In germline, CDR1 is ENHRY, CDR2 SYGVKD. The CDR3 region has the DNA TGTGCCATCAGTGGTAGTAGCGGGACGGGATCTGGGTATGGCTACACCTTC. As protein: CAISGSSGTGSGYGYTF.

This clonotype appeared many times. The rearrangement links TRBV3-1 to TRBJ2-1; 10 bases line up with TRBD2. Germline trimming cut 5 bases from V and 0 bases from J; bases unmatched to any gene: 1. The length of the CDR3 is 15 residues. Germline lookup yields CDR1 LGHDT and CDR2 YNNKEL (reference sequence). The CDR3: CASSWTSGSYNEQFF. The CDR3 region has the DNA TGTGCCAGCAGCTGGACTAGCGGCTCCTACAATGAGCAGTTCTTC.

The table lists this clonotype with a count of one. Since a much larger clone is just one base distant, this may be a read error. V gene TRBV4-2 combines with J gene TRBJ2-7; D may be TRBD1 (6 bases). CDR1 LGHNA and CDR2 YNFKEQ come from the germline V gene. CDR3 length equals 14 residues. This CDR3 reads CASNQVGDRNEQYF. The CDR3 DNA is TGTGCCAGCAACCAAGTTGGTGACAGGAACGAGCAGTACTTC.

This clonotype has ten or more counts. The chain carries TRBV10-3 and TRBJ2-5, with D possibly matching TRBD1 (5 bases). Trimming stripped 4 bases from V and 1 base from J, with 10 bases between. CDR1 ENHRY and CDR2 SYGVKD come from the germline V gene. CDR3 length: 14 amino acids. The CDR3 spells CAISATVLQETQYF. CDR3 bases: TGTGCCATCAGTGCGACAGTCCTCCAAGAGACCCAGTACTTC.

Notes on this clonotype: Being one base from a much bigger clone, this may be a read error. The CDR3 carries no conserved terminal phenylalanine or tryptophan, so it likely arises from a read error. This chain uses TRBV28 with TRBJ1-5; 8 bases fit TRBD1. J gave up 4 bases and V 2 bases, and 10 bases lay outside the gene matches. This CDR3 is 17 amino acids long. Germline values: CDR1 MDHEN, CDR2 SYDVKM. CDR3 in amino acids: CASSLGWTGLGNQPQHL. The CDR3 DNA follows: TGTGCCAGCAGTTTAGGGTGGACAGGGTTAGGGAATCAGCCCCAGCATTTA.

In this sample, this clonotype is medium-sized (0.01 to 0.1%). The chain joins TRBV7-6 to TRBJ1-2; 7 bases agree with TRBD1. V shed 2 bases, J shed 9 bases, and the junction held 3 bases outside the gene matches. The CDR3 is made up of 12 amino acids. The V gene's germline CDR1 is SGHVS and CDR2 FNYEAQ. This CDR3 is CASSLTQGSYTF. Here the CDR3 DNA reads TGTGCCAGCAGCTTAACACAGGGGAGCTACACCTTC.

This clonotype was counted a few times. CDR3 loop: CASSFNGFSYEQYF. The CDR3 DNA is TGTGCCAGCAGTTTTAATGGATTCTCCTACGAGCAGTACTTC. This sequence joins TRBV12-3 or TRBV12-4 and TRBJ2-7; D is uncertain. Trimming cost V 3 bases and J 0 bases, with 9 bases left between them. The CDR3 covers 14 residues.

This clonotype was recorded many times. V gene TRBV24-1 combines with J gene TRBJ1-1; TRBD1 is a possible D gene (5 bases). The CDR3 is 14 residues long. CDR1 KGHDR and CDR2 SFDVKD come from the germline V gene. V lost 2 bases and J 5 bases, leaving 11 bases between the germline ends. CDR3 region: CATSDSLGGTEAFF. Written as DNA, the CDR3 is TGTGCCACCAGTGATTCCCTGGGGGGAACTGAAGCTTTCTTT.

This clonotype was counted at least ten times. This rearrangement joins TRBV20-1 to TRBJ2-3; D unclear. The V gene lost 5 bases and the J gene lost 4 bases, with 10 bases spanning the gap. The CDR3 runs 12 residues. Germline CDR1 is DFQATT and CDR2 is SNEGSKA (reference sequence). For the CDR3, the DNA is TGCAGTGCTCGCGAGTTCCCAGATACGCAGTATTTT. Amino acid sequence: CSAREFPDTQYF.

This clonotype occurred many times. The chain recombines TRBV7-6 with TRBJ2-2; D is perhaps TRBD2 (5 bases). The V and J ends lost 1 base and 1 base respectively, with 13 bases between them. Looked up from germline, CDR1 is SGHVS and CDR2 is FNYEAQ. There are 17 residues in the CDR3. CDR3: CASSLDPSGVNTGELFF. The CDR3 nucleotides are TGTGCCAGCAGCTTAGATCCTTCCGGGGTGAACACCGGGGAGCTGTTTTTT.

This clonotype came up many times. V is TRBV18 and J is TRBJ2-3, with D tentatively TRBD1 (5 bases). V was clipped by 3 bases and J by 6 bases, with 10 bases between them. This CDR3 is built from 13 residues. Germline assignment: CDR1 KGHSH and CDR2 LQKENI. The CDR3 reads CASSPTVSDTQYF. In DNA, the CDR3 is TGTGCCAGCTCACCGACAGTATCCGATACGCAGTATTTT.